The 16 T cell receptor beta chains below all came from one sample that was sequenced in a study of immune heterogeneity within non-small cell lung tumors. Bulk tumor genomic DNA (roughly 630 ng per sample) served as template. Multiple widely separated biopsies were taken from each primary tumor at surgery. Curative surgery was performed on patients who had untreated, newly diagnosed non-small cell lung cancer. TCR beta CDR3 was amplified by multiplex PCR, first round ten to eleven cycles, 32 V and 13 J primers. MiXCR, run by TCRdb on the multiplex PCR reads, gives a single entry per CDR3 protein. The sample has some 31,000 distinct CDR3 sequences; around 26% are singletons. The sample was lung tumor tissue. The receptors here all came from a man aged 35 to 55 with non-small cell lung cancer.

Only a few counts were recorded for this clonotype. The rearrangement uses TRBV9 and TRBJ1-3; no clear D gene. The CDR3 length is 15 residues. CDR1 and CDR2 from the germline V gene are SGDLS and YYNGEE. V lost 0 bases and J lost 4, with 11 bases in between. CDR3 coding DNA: TGTGCCAGCAGCGTAGTGTCACACCCAGGAAACACCATATATTTT. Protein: CASSVVSHPGNTIYF.

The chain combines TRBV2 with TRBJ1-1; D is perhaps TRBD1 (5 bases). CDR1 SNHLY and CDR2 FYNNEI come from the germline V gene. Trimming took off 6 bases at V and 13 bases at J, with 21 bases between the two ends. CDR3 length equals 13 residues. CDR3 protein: CASSLLGRAASFF. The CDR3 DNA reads TGTGCCAGCAGCCTTTTGGGCAGGGCGGCAAGTTTCTTT.

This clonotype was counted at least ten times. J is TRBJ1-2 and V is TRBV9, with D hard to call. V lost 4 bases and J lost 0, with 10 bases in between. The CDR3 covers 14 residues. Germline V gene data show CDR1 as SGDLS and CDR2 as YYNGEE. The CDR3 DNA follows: TGTGCCAGCAGCCCAGCGACCTCTAACTATGGCTACACCTTC. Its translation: CASSPATSNYGYTF.

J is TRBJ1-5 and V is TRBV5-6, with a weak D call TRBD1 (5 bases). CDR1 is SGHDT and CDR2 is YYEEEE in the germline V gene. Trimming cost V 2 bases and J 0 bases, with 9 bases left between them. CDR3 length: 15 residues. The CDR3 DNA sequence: TGTGCCAGCAGCTTCAGGGCATTTAGCAATCAGCCCCAGCATTTT. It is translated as CASSFRAFSNQPQHF.

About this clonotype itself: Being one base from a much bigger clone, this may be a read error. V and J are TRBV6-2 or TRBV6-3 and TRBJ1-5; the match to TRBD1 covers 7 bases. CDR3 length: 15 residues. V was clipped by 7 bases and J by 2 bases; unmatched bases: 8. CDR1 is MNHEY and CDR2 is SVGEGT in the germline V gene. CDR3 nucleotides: TGTGCCAGCAATAAGGACAGGTCCCGCAATCAGCCCCAGCATTTT. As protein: CASNKDRSRNQPQHF.

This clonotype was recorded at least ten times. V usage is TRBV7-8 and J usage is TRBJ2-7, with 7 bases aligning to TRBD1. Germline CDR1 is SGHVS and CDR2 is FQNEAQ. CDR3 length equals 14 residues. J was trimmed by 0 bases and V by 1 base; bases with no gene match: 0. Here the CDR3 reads CASSLGDSSYEQYF. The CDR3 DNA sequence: TGTGCCAGCAGCTTAGGGGACAGCTCCTACGAGCAGTACTTC.

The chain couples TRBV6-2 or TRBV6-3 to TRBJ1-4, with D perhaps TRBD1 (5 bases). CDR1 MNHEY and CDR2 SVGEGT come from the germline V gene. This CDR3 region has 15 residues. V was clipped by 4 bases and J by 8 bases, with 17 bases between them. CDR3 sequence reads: CASSFLDSGREKLFF. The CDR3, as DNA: TGTGCCAGCAGTTTCCTAGACAGTGGGCGGGAAAAACTGTTTTTT.

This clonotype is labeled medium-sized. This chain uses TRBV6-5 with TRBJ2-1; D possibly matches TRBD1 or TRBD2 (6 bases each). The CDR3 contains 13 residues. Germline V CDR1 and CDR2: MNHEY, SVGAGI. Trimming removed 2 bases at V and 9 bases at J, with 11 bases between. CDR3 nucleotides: TGTGCCAGCAGTTACCGGAAGGGGGGTGAGCAGTTCTTC. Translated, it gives CASSYRKGGEQFF.

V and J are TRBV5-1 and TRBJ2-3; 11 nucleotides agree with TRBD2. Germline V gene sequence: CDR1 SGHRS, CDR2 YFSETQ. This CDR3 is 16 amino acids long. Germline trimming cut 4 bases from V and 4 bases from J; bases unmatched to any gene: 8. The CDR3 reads CASSPGLAGGADTQYF. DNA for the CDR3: TGCGCCAGCAGCCCGGGCTTAGCGGGAGGGGCAGATACGCAGTATTTT.

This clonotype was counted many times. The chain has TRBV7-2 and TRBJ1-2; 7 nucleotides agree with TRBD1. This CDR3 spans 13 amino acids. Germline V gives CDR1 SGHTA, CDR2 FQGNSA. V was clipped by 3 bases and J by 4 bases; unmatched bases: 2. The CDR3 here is CASSLTGPYGYTF. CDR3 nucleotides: TGTGCCAGCAGCTTGACAGGGCCCTATGGCTACACCTTC. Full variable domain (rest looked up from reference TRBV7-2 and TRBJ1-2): GAGVSQSPSNKVTEKGKDVELRCDPISGHTALYWYRQSLGQGLEFLIYFQGNSAPDKSGLPSDRFSAERTGGSVSTLTIQRTQQEDSAVYLCASSLTGPYGYTFGSGTRLTVV.

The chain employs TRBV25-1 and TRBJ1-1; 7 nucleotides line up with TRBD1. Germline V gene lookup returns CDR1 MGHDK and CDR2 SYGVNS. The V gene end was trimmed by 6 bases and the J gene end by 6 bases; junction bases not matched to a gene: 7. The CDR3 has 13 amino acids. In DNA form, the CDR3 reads TGTGCCAGCAGCCGACAGGGACTACCTGAAGCTTTCTTT. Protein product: CASSRQGLPEAFF.

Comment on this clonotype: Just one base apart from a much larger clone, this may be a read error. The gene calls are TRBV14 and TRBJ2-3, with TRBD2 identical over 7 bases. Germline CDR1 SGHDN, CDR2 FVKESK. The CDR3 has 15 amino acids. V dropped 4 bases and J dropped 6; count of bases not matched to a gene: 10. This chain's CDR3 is CASSLYSGTADTQYF. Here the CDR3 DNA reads TGTGCCAGCAGCCTATACAGCGGGACCGCGGATACGCAGTATTTT. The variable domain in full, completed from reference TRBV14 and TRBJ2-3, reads EAGVTQFPSHSVIEKGQTVTLRCDPISGHDNLYWYRRVMGKEIKFLLHFVKESKQDESGMPNNRFLAERTGGTYSTLKVQPAELEDSGVYFCASSLYSGTADTQYFGPGTRLTVL.

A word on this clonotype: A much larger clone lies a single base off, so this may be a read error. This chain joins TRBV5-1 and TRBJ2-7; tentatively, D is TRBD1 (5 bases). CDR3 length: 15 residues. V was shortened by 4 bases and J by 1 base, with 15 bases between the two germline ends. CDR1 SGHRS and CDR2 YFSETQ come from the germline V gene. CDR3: CASSTGGAGSYEQYF. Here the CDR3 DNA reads TGCGCCAGCAGCACGGGTGGGGCAGGGTCCTACGAGCAGTACTTC. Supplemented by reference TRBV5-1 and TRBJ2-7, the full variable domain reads KAGVTQTPRYLIKTRGQQVTLSCSPISGHRSVSWYQQTPGQGLQFLFEYFSETQRNKGNFPGRFSGRQFSNSRSEMNVSTLELGDSALYLCASSTGGAGSYEQYFGPGTRLTVT.

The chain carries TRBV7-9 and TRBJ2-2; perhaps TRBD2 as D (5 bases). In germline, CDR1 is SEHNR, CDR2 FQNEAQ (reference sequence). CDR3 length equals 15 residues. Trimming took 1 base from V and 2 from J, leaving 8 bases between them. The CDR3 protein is CASSLGGRNTGELFF. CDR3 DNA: TGTGCCAGCAGCTTAGGAGGGCGCAACACCGGGGAGCTGTTTTTT.

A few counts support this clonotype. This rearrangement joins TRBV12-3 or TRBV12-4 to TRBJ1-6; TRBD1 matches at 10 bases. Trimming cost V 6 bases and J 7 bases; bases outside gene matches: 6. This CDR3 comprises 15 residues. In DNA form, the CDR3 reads TGTGCCAGCAGAACGGGACAGGGGCTAAATTCACCCCTCCACTTT. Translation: CASRTGQGLNSPLHF.

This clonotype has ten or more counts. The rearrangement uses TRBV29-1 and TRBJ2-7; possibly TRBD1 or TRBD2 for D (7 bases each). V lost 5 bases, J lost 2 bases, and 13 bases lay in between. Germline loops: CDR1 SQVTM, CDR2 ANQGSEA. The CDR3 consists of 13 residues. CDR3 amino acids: CSVKSGGAYEQYF. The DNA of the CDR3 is TGCAGCGTTAAGTCAGGGGGGGCCTACGAGCAGTACTTC.